This TCR beta chain was recovered during a study of blood T cell repertoires in COVID-19. As for the study in general: Samples representing acute and convalescent COVID-19 were sourced from the United States, Italy and Spain. T cells, B-cell-depleted T cells, or PBMCs supplied cDNA or gDNA.

The method was immunoSEQ multiplex PCR; TCRdb's version includes in-frame clones alone and lacks a portion of them. Of under 130,000 clones listed, 70% to 90% are singletons. CDR3 length: 13 amino acids. Germline lookup yields CDR1 SGDLS and CDR2 YYNGEE. V was shortened by 4 bases and J by 7 bases, with 11 bases between the two germline ends. The sequencing sample was made of peripheral blood. J is TRBJ2-2 and V is TRBV9; no definite D call. This receptor was identified in a human donor in a cohort sampled during active COVID-19. The CDR3 nucleotides are TGTGCCAGCAGCCCCGTACTGGTCGGGGAGCTGTTTTTT. Translating gives CASSPVLVGELFF.